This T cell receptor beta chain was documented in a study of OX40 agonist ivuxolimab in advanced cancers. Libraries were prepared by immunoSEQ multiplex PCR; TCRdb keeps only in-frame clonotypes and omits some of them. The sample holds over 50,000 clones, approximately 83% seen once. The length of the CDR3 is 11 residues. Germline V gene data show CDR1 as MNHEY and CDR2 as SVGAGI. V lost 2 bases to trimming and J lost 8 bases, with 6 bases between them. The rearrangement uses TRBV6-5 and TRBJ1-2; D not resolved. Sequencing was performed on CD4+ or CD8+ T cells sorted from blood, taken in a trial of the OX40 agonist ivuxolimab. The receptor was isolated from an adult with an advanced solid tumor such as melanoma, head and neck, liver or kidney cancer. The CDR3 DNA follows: TGTGCCAGCAGTTACCCCACCGGCTACACCTTC. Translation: CASSYPTGYTF.